What follows are 28 T cell receptor beta chains derived from one specimen sequenced in a study of read filtering for tumor transcriptome and immune sequencing. From approximately 430 ng of RNA, a library with molecular barcoded alpha/delta and beta/gamma adaptors was made. Via MiXCR, TCRdb re-called the reads, giving one row per CDR3 protein. Counted here are about 62,000 distinct CDR3 sequences, roughly 19% occurring once; the ten biggest clones make up under 13%. Sequencing used a population of CD138-negative cells sorted from bone marrow. These receptors came from a donor at least 40 years old with multiple myeloma.

In its sample, this clonotype was seen many times. The chain recombines TRBV2 with TRBJ2-7; 7 nucleotides agree with TRBD1. CDR1 SNHLY and CDR2 FYNNEI come from the germline V gene. V was pared by 8 bases and J by 5 bases, with 12 bases of the junction left unmatched. The CDR3 is made up of 14 amino acids. DNA of the CDR3: TGTGCCAGCTTCCACCAGGGGGTCCCAGACGAGCAGTACTTC. Amino acids: CASFHQGVPDEQYF.

The chain uses TRBV28 and TRBJ1-1; D not certain. This CDR3 has 11 residues. The germline CDR1 and CDR2 sequences are MDHEN and SYDVKM. V was shortened by 0 bases and J by 5 bases, with 1 base between the two germline ends. The CDR3 sequence: CASSLWTEAFF. The CDR3 region has the DNA TGTGCCAGCAGTTTATGGACTGAAGCTTTCTTT. Supplemented by reference TRBV28 and TRBJ1-1, the full variable domain reads DVKVTQSSRYLVKRTGEKVFLECVQDMDHENMFWYRQDPGLGLRLIYFSYDVKMKEKGDIPEGYSVSREKKERFSLILESASTNQTSMYLCASSLWTEAFFGQGTRLTVV.

Regarding this clonotype: This may be a read error: a much more frequent sequence differs by one nucleotide. The chain combines TRBV7-2 with TRBJ2-5; D is undetermined. CDR1 and CDR2 (germline): SGHTA, FQGNSA. This CDR3 has 15 amino acids. V lost 1 base, J lost 3 bases, and 12 bases lay in between. The CDR3 DNA follows: TGTGCCAGCAGCTTAGTATCTAGGCAGAAAGAGACCCAGTACTTC. Translation gives CASSLVSRQKETQYF.

This clonotype was counted ten times or more. The chain uses TRBV5-1 and TRBJ2-1; 7 bases agree with TRBD2. This CDR3 region has 15 residues. Germline V gene sequence: CDR1 SGHRS, CDR2 YFSETQ. Unmatched junction bases numbered 7, after V lost 2 bases and J lost 5 bases. The CDR3 nucleotides read TGCGCCAGCAGCTTAATTGGCGGGAGTAACAATGAGCAGTTCTTC. It is translated as CASSLIGGSNNEQFF.

For this clonotype: One junction end does not reproduce the germline sequence, and a read error may be involved. The rearrangement joins TRBV19 to TRBJ2-3; the match to TRBD2 covers 9 bases. Germline CDR1 and CDR2: LNHDA and SQIVND (reference sequence). This CDR3 contains 14 residues. This CDR3 reads CASGIEGLADMQYF. The CDR3 coding sequence is TGTGCCAGTGGTATAGAGGGACTAGCAGATATGCAGTATTTT.

In regard to this clonotype: A read error may be the cause here, since a much bigger clone is one base away. As DNA, the CDR3 is TGCAGTGCTAGAGATCCAGGGCGAGAGACCCAGTGCTTC. This translates into CSARDPGRETQCF. The V call is TRBV20-1, the J call TRBJ2-5, with D tentatively TRBD1 (5 bases). The CDR3 has 13 residues. Germline loops: CDR1 DFQATT, CDR2 SNEGSKA (reference sequence).

This clonotype was detected ten times or more. The chain employs TRBV2 and TRBJ1-1; D gene ambiguous. This CDR3 has 13 amino acids. The germline V gene has CDR1 SNHLY and CDR2 FYNNEI. The V end lost 4 bases, the J end lost 1 base, and 7 bases lay between the germline ends. In nucleotides, the CDR3 is TGTGCCAGCAGTGGGACCCGGAACACTGAAGCTTTCTTT. The encoded protein is CASSGTRNTEAFF.

Worth noting for this clonotype: Germline and junction disagree at one end, which may indicate a read error. CDR3 in DNA: TGTGGCAGCAGCCCAGACCGCTCCTACAATGAGCAGTTCTTC. It translates to CGSSPDRSYNEQFF. The V and J genes are TRBV11-2 and TRBJ2-1, with no clear D. Looked up from germline, CDR1 is SGHAT and CDR2 is FQNNGV. The CDR3 is 14 residues long.

The table lists this clonotype with many counts. V is TRBV29-1 and J is TRBJ1-4; D is perhaps TRBD1 (6 bases). Trimming removed 4 bases at V and 8 bases at J, with 17 bases between. The CDR3 sequence is 14 residues long. From germline, CDR1 is SQVTM and CDR2 ANQGSEA. DNA for the CDR3: TGCAGCGTTGGAGGGCCAGGGGTTAGAGAAAAACTGTTTTTT. It codes for CSVGGPGVREKLFF.

CDR3 sequence (DNA): TGTGCCAGCAGTCGGGACAGCGATAATGAAAAACTGTTTTTT. Protein sequence: CASSRDSDNEKLFF. The rearrangement joins TRBV11-2 to TRBJ1-4, with 7 positions matching TRBD1. Germline CDR1 SGHAT, CDR2 FQNNGV. The CDR3 runs to 14 residues. Unmatched junction bases numbered 5, after V lost 6 bases and J lost 4 bases.

This clonotype has more than one count but fewer than ten. The rearrangement links TRBV20-1 to TRBJ2-1, with D possibly being TRBD2 (6 bases). There are 14 residues in the CDR3. CDR1 is DFQATT, CDR2 SNEGSKA, per germline (reference sequence). V lost 6 bases and J 9 bases, leaving 21 bases between the germline ends. CDR3 protein: CSASQWGESGEQFF. The CDR3 nucleotides read TGCAGTGCCTCCCAGTGGGGGGAGTCTGGTGAGCAGTTCTTC.

This clonotype appeared many times. This sequence joins TRBV5-1 and TRBJ1-5; 7 positions agree with TRBD1. CDR3 length: 15 residues. Germline V CDR1 and CDR2: SGHRS, YFSETQ. The V gene end was trimmed by 4 bases and the J gene end by 3 bases; junction bases not matched to a gene: 7. This CDR3 is CASSRGTASNQPQHF. CDR3 coding DNA: TGCGCCAGCAGCAGGGGGACAGCTTCCAATCAGCCCCAGCATTTT.

V gene TRBV7-2 combines with J gene TRBJ2-2, with 10 bases that match TRBD2. Germline loops: CDR1 SGHTA, CDR2 FQGNSA. The CDR3 spans 15 residues. With 5 bases clipped from V and 6 bases from J, the junction kept 6 bases outside the gene matches. This CDR3 reads CASSPGLAMAGELFF. The CDR3 DNA follows: TGTGCCAGCAGCCCGGGACTAGCGATGGCCGGGGAGCTGTTTTTT.

Comment on this clonotype: This sequence may be a read error, since a much larger clone differs from it by one base. J is TRBJ1-6 and V is TRBV12-3 or TRBV12-4; D gene uncertain. This CDR3 comprises 14 residues. V dropped 6 bases and J dropped 7 bases, with 13 bases sitting between them. In DNA, the CDR3 is TGTGCCAGCAGGGTTACGATGGGGAATTCACCCCTCCACTTT. Translating gives CASRVTMGNSPLHF.

Many counts were recorded for this clonotype. This sequence joins TRBV20-1 and TRBJ2-1; 9 bases map to TRBD2. The length of the CDR3 is 17 residues. Germline V gene lookup returns CDR1 DFQATT and CDR2 SNEGSKA (reference sequence). Losses at the gene ends were 4 bases for V and 6 bases for J; bases not matched to a gene: 16. DNA for the CDR3: TGCAGTGCTAAGGATTCTAGCGGGATCTCGCGGATCAATGAGCAGTTCTTC. Translation gives CSAKDSSGISRINEQFF.

This clonotype occurred many times. The chain uses TRBV20-1 and TRBJ2-2; tentatively, D is TRBD1 or TRBD2 (6 bases each). This CDR3 contains 13 residues. Germline V CDR1 and CDR2: DFQATT, SNEGSKA (reference sequence). Trimming left V 6 bases short and J 6 bases short, with 14 bases between. CDR3 region: CSAKGGVAGELFF. In nucleotides, the CDR3 is TGCAGTGCCAAGGGGGGAGTCGCCGGGGAGCTGTTTTTT.

This clonotype occurred many times. The rearrangement joins TRBV5-6 to TRBJ1-5, with 11 bases identical to TRBD1. Germline loops: CDR1 SGHDT, CDR2 YYEEEE. The CDR3 spans 16 residues. V lost 4 bases, J lost 0 bases, and 3 bases stayed unmatched. In DNA form, the CDR3 reads TGTGCCAGCAGCGGAGGGACAGGGGGTAGCAATCAGCCCCAGCATTTT. Protein: CASSGGTGGSNQPQHF.

A note on this clonotype: This could be a read error, since a much larger clone is one nucleotide away. The DNA for the CDR3 is TGTGCCAGCAGCTTAATCGTGACAAGCACTGGAAACACCATATATTTT. This gives the protein CASSLIVTSTGNTIYF. The V and J genes are TRBV7-9 and TRBJ1-3; D ambiguous. V shed 2 bases and J shed 2 bases, with 13 bases lying between them. CDR1 SEHNR and CDR2 FQNEAQ come from the germline V gene (reference sequence). The CDR3 extends over 16 amino acids.

This clonotype showed up many times. The chain is built from TRBV19 and TRBJ1-4, with 10 bases fitting TRBD1. Per germline, CDR1 LNHDA and CDR2 SQIVND (reference sequence). The CDR3 contains 15 residues. With 3 bases clipped from V and 5 bases from J, the junction kept 3 bases outside the gene matches. The DNA of the CDR3 is TGTGCCAGTAGTATGGGGGGACAGGGGAATGAAAAACTGTTTTTT. It specifies CASSMGGQGNEKLFF.

This clonotype showed up many times. The genes are TRBV11-2 and TRBJ2-2; D remains ambiguous. Between the trimmed V and J ends, which lost 3 bases and 4 bases, there was a span of 3 bases. CDR1 is SGHAT and CDR2 is FQNNGV in the germline V gene. The CDR3 loop spans 12 amino acids. CDR3 sequence reads: CASSFATGELFF. The CDR3 coding sequence is TGTGCCAGCAGCTTTGCCACCGGGGAGCTGTTTTTT.

A word on this clonotype: A read error may account for a junction end that differs from germline. The CDR3 loop is CARSLGLAGYNAQFF. DNA for the CDR3: TGTGCCAGAAGCTTAGGACTAGCGGGGTACAATGCGCAGTTCTTC. The chain has TRBV7-3 and TRBJ2-1, with 12 bases fitting TRBD2. The CDR3 contains 15 residues. Germline values: CDR1 SGHTA, CDR2 FQGTGA.

In this sample, this clonotype turned up once. The J gene is TRBJ2-1, the V gene TRBV2; D is ambiguous. Per germline, CDR1 SNHLY and CDR2 FYNNEI. The CDR3 has 15 residues. V lost 2 bases and J 1 base, leaving 9 bases between the germline ends. The CDR3 spells CASSESGMSYNEQFF. In DNA form, the CDR3 reads TGTGCCAGCAGTGAATCCGGCATGTCCTACAATGAGCAGTTCTTC.

With regard to this clonotype: This could be a read error, since a much larger clone is one nucleotide away. The conserved final phenylalanine or tryptophan is absent from the CDR3, which likely points to a read error. This chain links TRBV11-2 with TRBJ2-7, with D perhaps TRBD1 (6 bases). V lost 0 bases and J 2 bases, leaving 11 bases between the germline ends. This CDR3 region has 15 residues. Germline CDR1 is SGHAT and CDR2 is FQNNGV. CDR3 coding DNA: TGTGCCAGCAGCTTAGATGGGGGCGGAACCTACGAGCAGTACATC. Its protein product is CASSLDGGGTYEQYI.

Remarks on this clonotype: Just one base apart from a much larger clone, this may be a read error. J is TRBJ2-5 and V is TRBV9; tentatively, D is TRBD2 (5 bases). The J call may be wrong; the DNA end is better matched by TRBJ2-1. CDR3 length: 14 amino acids. The V gene's germline CDR1 is SGDLS and CDR2 YYNGEE. The DNA for the CDR3 is TGTGCCAGCAGCCCCAGCGGCACCCGTGAGACCCAGTTCTTC. Translating it yields CASSPSGTRETQFF.

This clonotype was picked up many times. This sequence joins TRBV5-1 and TRBJ2-1; 11 bases agree with TRBD2. In germline, CDR1 is SGHRS, CDR2 YFSETQ. V was pared by 5 bases and J by 9 bases, with 10 bases of the junction left unmatched. This CDR3 has 15 amino acids. CDR3 protein: CASRVAGGPSGEQFF. The CDR3 nucleotides are TGCGCCAGCAGGGTAGCGGGGGGGCCATCTGGTGAGCAGTTCTTC.

This clonotype has ten or more counts. The rearrangement uses TRBV19 and TRBJ2-6, with no clear D. Trimming stripped 4 bases from V and 1 base from J, with 11 bases between. Germline CDR1 reads LNHDA; CDR2 reads SQIVND (reference sequence). This CDR3 comprises 16 residues. CDR3 region: CASSRSSQSGANVLTF. CDR3 DNA: TGTGCCAGTAGTAGGTCCAGTCAGTCTGGGGCCAACGTCCTGACTTTC. The full variable domain, rest sourced from reference TRBV19 and TRBJ2-6, is DGGITQSPKYLFRKEGQNVTLSCEQNLNHDAMYWYRQDPGQGLRLIYYSQIVNDFQKGDIAEGYSVSREKKESFPLTVTSAQKNPTAFYLCASSRSSQSGANVLTFGAGSRLTVL.

This clonotype has ten or more counts. The chain links TRBV6-5 to TRBJ1-4; D unresolved. The CDR3 totals 15 residues. Germline loops: CDR1 MNHEY, CDR2 SVGAGI. V was pared by 0 bases and J by 8 bases, with 13 bases between. The CDR3 region is CASSYSGGNDEKLFF. CDR3 sequence (DNA): TGTGCCAGCAGTTACTCGGGAGGCAATGACGAAAAACTGTTTTTT.

The genes are TRBV19 and TRBJ2-2, with 7 bases matching TRBD2. This CDR3 has 13 residues. The V gene end was trimmed by 6 bases and the J gene end by 3 bases; junction bases not matched to a gene: 1. CDR1 LNHDA and CDR2 SQIVND come from the germline V gene (reference sequence). This chain's CDR3 is CASSGLDTGELFF. The DNA of the CDR3 is TGTGCCAGTAGCGGACTAGACACCGGGGAGCTGTTTTTT.